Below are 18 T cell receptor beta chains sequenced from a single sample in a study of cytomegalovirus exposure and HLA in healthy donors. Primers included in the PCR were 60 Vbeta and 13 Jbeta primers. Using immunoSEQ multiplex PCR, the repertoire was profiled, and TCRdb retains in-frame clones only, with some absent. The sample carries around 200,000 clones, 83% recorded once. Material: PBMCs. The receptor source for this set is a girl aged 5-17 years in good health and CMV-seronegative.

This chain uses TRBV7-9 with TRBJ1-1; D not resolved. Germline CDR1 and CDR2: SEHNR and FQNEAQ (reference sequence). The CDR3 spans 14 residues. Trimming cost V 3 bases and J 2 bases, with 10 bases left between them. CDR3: CASSFTGLNTEAFF. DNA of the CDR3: TGTGCCAGCAGCTTTACCGGACTTAACACTGAAGCTTTCTTT.

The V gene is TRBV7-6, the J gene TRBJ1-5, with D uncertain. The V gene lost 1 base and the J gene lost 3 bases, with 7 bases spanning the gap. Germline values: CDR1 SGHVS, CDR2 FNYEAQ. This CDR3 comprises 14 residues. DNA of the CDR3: TGTGCCAGCAGCTTAGGGCAAATCAATCAGCCCCAGCATTTT. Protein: CASSLGQINQPQHF.

CDR3 amino acids: CASSLVGGRGYNEQFF. CDR3 DNA sequence: TGCGCCAGCAGCTTGGTAGGGGGACGGGGCTACAATGAGCAGTTCTTC. The chain employs TRBV5-1 and TRBJ2-1; a weak D match, TRBD1 (6 bases). The germline gives CDR1 SGHRS, CDR2 YFSETQ. Trimming took 0 bases from V and 3 from J, leaving 13 bases between them. The CDR3 covers 16 residues. Full variable domain (missing parts from reference TRBV5-1 and TRBJ2-1): KAGVTQTPRYLIKTRGQQVTLSCSPISGHRSVSWYQQTPGQGLQFLFEYFSETQRNKGNFPGRFSGRQFSNSRSEMNVSTLELGDSALYLCASSLVGGRGYNEQFFGPGTRLTVL.

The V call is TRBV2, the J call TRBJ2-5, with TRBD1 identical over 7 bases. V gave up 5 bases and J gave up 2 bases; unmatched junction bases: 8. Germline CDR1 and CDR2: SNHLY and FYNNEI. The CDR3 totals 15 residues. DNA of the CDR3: TGTGCCAGCAGTCGACAGGGTATTGCTCAAGAGACCCAGTACTTC. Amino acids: CASSRQGIAQETQYF.

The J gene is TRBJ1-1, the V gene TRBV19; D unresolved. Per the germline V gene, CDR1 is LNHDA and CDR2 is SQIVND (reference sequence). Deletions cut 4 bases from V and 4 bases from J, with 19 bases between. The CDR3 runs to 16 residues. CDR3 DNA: TGTGCCAGTAGTACTGGGTTATTTGGAGGAGGCACTGAAGCTTTCTTT. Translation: CASSTGLFGGGTEAFF.

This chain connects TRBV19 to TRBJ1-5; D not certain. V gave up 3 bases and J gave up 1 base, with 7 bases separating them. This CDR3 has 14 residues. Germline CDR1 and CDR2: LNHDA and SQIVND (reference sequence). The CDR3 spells CASSIGGSNQPQHF. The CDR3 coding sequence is TGTGCCAGTAGTATTGGCGGCAGCAATCAGCCCCAGCATTTT.

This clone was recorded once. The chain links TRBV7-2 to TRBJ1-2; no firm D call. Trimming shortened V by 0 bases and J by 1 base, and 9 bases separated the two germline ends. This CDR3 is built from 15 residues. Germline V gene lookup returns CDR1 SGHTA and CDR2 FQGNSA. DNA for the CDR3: TGTGCCAGCAGCTTAGCGAGGTCCTTTAACTATGGCTACACCTTC. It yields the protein CASSLARSFNYGYTF.

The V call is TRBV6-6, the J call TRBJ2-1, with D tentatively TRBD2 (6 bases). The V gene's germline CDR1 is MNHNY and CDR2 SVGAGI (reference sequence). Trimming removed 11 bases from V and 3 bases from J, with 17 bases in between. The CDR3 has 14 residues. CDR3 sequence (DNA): TGTGCCGCGGGACGGGCGCCGTTCTACAATGAGCAGTTCTTC. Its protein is CAAGRAPFYNEQFF.

CDR3 nucleotides: TGTGCCAGCTCACCACTAGAACTCGCCCAGCGGCAGTACTTC. As protein: CASSPLELAQRQYF. The V call is TRBV18, the J call TRBJ2-7; D unclear. V gave up 1 base and J gave up 9 bases, with 16 bases separating them. The CDR3 totals 14 residues. Germline loops: CDR1 KGHSH, CDR2 LQKENI.

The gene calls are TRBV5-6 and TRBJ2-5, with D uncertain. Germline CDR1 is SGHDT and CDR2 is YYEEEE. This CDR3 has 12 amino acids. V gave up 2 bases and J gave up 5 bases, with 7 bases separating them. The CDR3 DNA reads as TGTGCCAGCAGCTTATCGCAGGAGACCCAGTACTTC. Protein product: CASSLSQETQYF. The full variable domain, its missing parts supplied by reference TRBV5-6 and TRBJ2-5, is DAGVTQSPTHLIKTRGQQVTLRCSPKSGHDTVSWYQQALGQGPQFIFQYYEEEERQRGNFPDRFSGHQFPNYSSELNVNALLLGDSALYLCASSLSQETQYFGPGTRLLVL.

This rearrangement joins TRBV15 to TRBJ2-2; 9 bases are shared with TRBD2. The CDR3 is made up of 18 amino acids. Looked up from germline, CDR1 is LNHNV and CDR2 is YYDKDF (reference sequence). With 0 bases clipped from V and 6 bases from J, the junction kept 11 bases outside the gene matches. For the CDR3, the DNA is TGTGCCACCAGCAGAGATTCGTCTCTAGCGGGGTACCCCGGGGAGCTGTTTTTT. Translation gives CATSRDSSLAGYPGELFF.

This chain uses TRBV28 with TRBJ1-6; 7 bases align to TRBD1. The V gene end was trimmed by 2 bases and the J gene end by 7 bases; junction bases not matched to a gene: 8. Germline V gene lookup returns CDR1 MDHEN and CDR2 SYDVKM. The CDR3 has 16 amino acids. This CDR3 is CASSLKGGEANSPLHF. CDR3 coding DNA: TGTGCCAGCAGTTTAAAAGGGGGCGAGGCGAATTCACCCCTCCACTTT.

The CDR3 sequence is CASSYRVRGYGYTF. In DNA, the CDR3 is TGTGCCAGCAGTTACCGGGTCCGGGGCTATGGCTACACCTTC. The rearrangement joins TRBV27 to TRBJ1-2; D ambiguous. Deletions cut 4 bases from V and 4 bases from J, with 13 bases between. The CDR3 consists of 14 residues. The germline gives CDR1 MNHEY, CDR2 SMNVEV (reference sequence).

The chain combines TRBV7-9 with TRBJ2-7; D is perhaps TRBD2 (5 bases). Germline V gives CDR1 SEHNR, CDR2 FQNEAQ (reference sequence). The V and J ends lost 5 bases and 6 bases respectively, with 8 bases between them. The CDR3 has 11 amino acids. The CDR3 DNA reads TGTGCCAGCAGCCGGGAATCCGAGCAGTACTTC. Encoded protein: CASSRESEQYF.

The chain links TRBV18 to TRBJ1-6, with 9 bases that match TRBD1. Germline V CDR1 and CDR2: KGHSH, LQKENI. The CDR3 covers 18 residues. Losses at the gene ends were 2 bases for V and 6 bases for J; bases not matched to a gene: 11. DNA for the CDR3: TGTGCCAGCTCACCAAATGTGCATCCGGGACAGGGTAATTCACCCCTCCACTTT. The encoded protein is CASSPNVHPGQGNSPLHF. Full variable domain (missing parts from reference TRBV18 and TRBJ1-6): NAGVMQNPRHLVRRRGQEARLRCSPMKGHSHVYWYRQLPEEGLKFMVYLQKENIIDESGMPKERFSAEFPKEGPSILRIQQVVRGDSAAYFCASSPNVHPGQGNSPLHFGNGTRLTVT.

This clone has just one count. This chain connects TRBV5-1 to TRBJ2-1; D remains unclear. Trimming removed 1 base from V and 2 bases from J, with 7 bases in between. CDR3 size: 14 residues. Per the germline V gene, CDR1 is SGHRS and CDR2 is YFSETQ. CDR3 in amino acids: CASSLTSAYNEQFF. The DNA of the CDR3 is TGCGCCAGCAGCTTGACCAGCGCCTACAATGAGCAGTTCTTC.

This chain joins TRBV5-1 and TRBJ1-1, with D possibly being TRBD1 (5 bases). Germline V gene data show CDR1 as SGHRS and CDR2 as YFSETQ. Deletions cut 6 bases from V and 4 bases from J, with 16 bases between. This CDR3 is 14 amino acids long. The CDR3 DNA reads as TGCGCCAGCATCCCTTACGGGGGTGGCACTGAAGCTTTCTTT. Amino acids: CASIPYGGGTEAFF.

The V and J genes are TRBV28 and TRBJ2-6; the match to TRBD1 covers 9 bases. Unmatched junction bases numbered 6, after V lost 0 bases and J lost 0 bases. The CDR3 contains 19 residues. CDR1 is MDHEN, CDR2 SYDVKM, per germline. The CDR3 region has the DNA TGTGCCAGCAGTTTATGGGGGGGACAGGGAGACTCTGGGGCCAACGTCCTGACTTTC. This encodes CASSLWGGQGDSGANVLTF.